The 21 T cell receptor beta chains presented below share a single source sample, sequenced in a study of T cell repertoires in cytomegalovirus infection. The antigens of these receptors remain unknown. TCRdb ran MiXCR on the reads and lists one entry per CDR3 protein. The data show about a million distinct CDR3 sequences, roughly a third seen once. Material: cultured CD8+ T cells from PBMCs, obtained from culture after CMV antigen stimulation. These receptors were obtained from a human donor in good health (CMV status not recorded). Some clones in this sample may be carry-over from other donors' samples.

Note on this clonotype: A read error may produce the germline difference seen at one junction end. The chain joins TRBV7-4 to TRBJ2-1; D might be TRBD1 (6 bases). This CDR3 has 16 amino acids. The germline CDR1 and CDR2 sequences are SGHVT and SQSDAQ. The CDR3 region has the DNA TGTGCCAACAGCTTACCACAGGGAAGCTCCTACAATGAGCAGTTCTTC. Amino acids: CANSLPQGSSYNEQFF. The whole variable domain, filled in from reference TRBV7-4 and TRBJ2-1, reads GAGVSQSPRYKVAKRGRDVALRCDSISGHVTLYWYRQTLGQGSEVLTYSQSDAQRDKSGRPSGRFSAERPERSVSTLKIQRTEQGDSAVYLCANSLPQGSSYNEQFFGPGTRLTVL.

The chain links TRBV9 to TRBJ1-1; 7 bases fit TRBD1. CDR1 is SGDLS and CDR2 is YYNGEE in the germline V gene. V shed 2 bases and J 6 bases; nucleotides not matched to a gene: 10. The CDR3 runs to 15 residues. The CDR3 is CASSVGQAGDSEAFF. The DNA for the CDR3 is TGTGCCAGCAGCGTTGGACAGGCCGGGGACTCTGAAGCTTTCTTT.

The J gene is TRBJ1-1, the V gene TRBV7-9; 8 bases fit TRBD1. Germline CDR1 is SEHNR and CDR2 is FQNEAQ (reference sequence). This CDR3 comprises 14 residues. After removal of 5 bases from V and 3 bases from J, the junction contained 5 bases not matched to a gene. The CDR3: CASSTRGPDTEAFF. CDR3 sequence (DNA): TGTGCCAGCAGCACCAGGGGGCCGGACACTGAAGCTTTCTTT.

The rearrangement links TRBV11-2 to TRBJ1-2; tentatively, D is TRBD1 (5 bases). CDR1 and CDR2 (germline): SGHAT, FQNNGV. V was clipped by 3 bases and J by 4 bases, with 18 bases between them. This CDR3 spans 16 amino acids. CDR3 DNA: TGTGCCAGCAGCTTGAGTTTGGGGGACCCTTCCTATGGCTACACCTTC. This gives the protein CASSLSLGDPSYGYTF.

The table lists this clonotype with a count of one. The rearrangement joins TRBV2 to TRBJ2-3; the D is unclear. Deletions cut 0 bases from V and 2 bases from J, with 9 bases between. The CDR3 extends over 15 amino acids. Germline V CDR1 and CDR2: SNHLY, FYNNEI. The CDR3 DNA is TGTGCCAGCAGTGAAGCGGTCAAAACCACAGATACGCAGTATTTT. It codes for CASSEAVKTTDTQYF.

The rearrangement uses TRBV10-3 and TRBJ2-1; a possible D gene is TRBD1 (6 bases). Germline V gene lookup returns CDR1 ENHRY and CDR2 SYGVKD. The length of the CDR3 is 14 residues. V was shortened by 6 bases and J by 0 bases, with 9 bases between the two germline ends. In DNA form, the CDR3 reads TGTGCCATCAGGGAGGACAGCTCCTACAATGAGCAGTTCTTC. As protein: CAIREDSSYNEQFF.

Here the CDR3 reads CASSFRTGFMDEQFF. CDR3 DNA: TGTGCCAGCAGTTTCCGGACAGGGTTCATGGATGAGCAGTTCTTC. This rearrangement joins TRBV6-8 to TRBJ2-1, with 8 bases that match TRBD1. The CDR3 covers 15 residues. In germline, CDR1 is MNHGY, CDR2 SAAAGT. V gave up 4 bases and J gave up 8 bases; unmatched junction bases: 10.

Only a few counts were recorded for this clonotype. The chain links TRBV5-6 to TRBJ2-5; 7 bases are a match to TRBD2. V was clipped by 0 bases and J by 2 bases; unmatched bases: 16. CDR1 is SGHDT, CDR2 YYEEEE, per germline. This CDR3 region has 19 residues. The CDR3 loop is CASSLGPLRAGKTQETQYF. The CDR3, as DNA: TGTGCCAGCAGCTTGGGGCCGTTGCGAGCGGGGAAAACTCAAGAGACCCAGTACTTC.

This clonotype is a singleton in its sample. The chain is built from TRBV6-1 and TRBJ2-7; D is unclear. V was pared by 4 bases and J by 5 bases, with 12 bases between. The CDR3 sequence is 13 residues long. Germline CDR1 reads MNHNS; CDR2 reads SASEGT. CDR3 sequence: CASSAGYLDEQYV. The CDR3 DNA reads as TGTGCCAGCAGTGCCGGATATTTAGACGAGCAGTACGTC.

The chain employs TRBV6-5 and TRBJ2-1; 11 positions match TRBD2. The germline V gene has CDR1 MNHEY and CDR2 SVGAGI. The trim removed 2 bases at V and 8 bases at J, leaving 5 bases unmatched. This CDR3 is 15 amino acids long. DNA of the CDR3: TGTGCCAGCAGTTACGAGCTAGCGGGGGGCCATGAGCAGTTCTTC. This translates into CASSYELAGGHEQFF.

The chain has TRBV4-3 and TRBJ1-3, with D possibly being TRBD1 (6 bases). Germline values: CDR1 LGHNA, CDR2 YSLEER. The CDR3 consists of 17 residues. The V end was cut by 1 base, the J end by 0 bases, with 13 bases between. CDR3 sequence reads: CASSQGTATNSGNTIYF. CDR3 nucleotides: TGCGCCAGCAGCCAAGGGACAGCGACCAACTCTGGAAACACCATATATTTT.

The sample holds a few counts of this clonotype. V usage is TRBV27 and J usage is TRBJ2-3, with a tentative D call TRBD2 (6 bases). Trimming left V 11 bases short and J 3 bases short, with 21 bases between. The CDR3 has 15 amino acids. Germline-derived CDR1 and CDR2 are MNHEY and SMNVEV (reference sequence). The CDR3 DNA follows: TGTGCCTGCCCCCCTAGTAGCCGGGGGACAGATACGCAGTATTTT. This encodes CACPPSSRGTDTQYF.

The gene calls are TRBV7-9 and TRBJ2-2; D remains ambiguous. The germline V gene has CDR1 SEHNR and CDR2 FQNEAQ (reference sequence). The V gene lost 8 bases and the J gene lost 1 base, with 8 bases spanning the gap. CDR3 size: 13 residues. CDR3 in amino acids: CASHRLNTGELFF. In DNA, the CDR3 is TGTGCCAGCCATCGTCTGAACACCGGGGAGCTGTTTTTT.

The gene calls are TRBV27 and TRBJ1-5; 8 bases align to TRBD1. From germline, CDR1 is MNHEY and CDR2 SMNVEV (reference sequence). CDR3 length: 14 residues. V trimming: 5 bases; J trimming: 7 bases; junction bases outside the gene matches: 7. The DNA of the CDR3 is TGTGCCAGCAGTCTCACAGGGGGTCCACAGCCCCAGCATTTT. Protein: CASSLTGGPQPQHF.

This chain connects TRBV6-6 to TRBJ2-7; TRBD1 matches at 7 bases. After removal of 1 base from V and 2 bases from J, the junction contained 5 bases not matched to a gene. This CDR3 contains 15 residues. Germline V CDR1 and CDR2: MNHNY, SVGAGI (reference sequence). CDR3 in amino acids: CASSYLSGQTYEQYV. The CDR3 region has the DNA TGTGCCAGCAGTTACTTATCGGGACAGACCTACGAGCAGTACGTC.

Regarding this clonotype: Germline is not matched at one junction end, which may reflect a read error. The CDR3, as DNA: TGTGCCAGCAGCTTAGAGTGGTGGGGTCTCACGAAGTCCACCGGGGAGCTGATTTTT. Protein sequence: CASSLEWWGLTKSTGELIF. The chain links TRBV7-6 to TRBJ2-2; possible D gene TRBD2, 5 bases. The CDR3 is 19 amino acids. From germline, CDR1 is SGHVS and CDR2 FNYEAQ.

In this sample, this clonotype turned up a few times. The chain carries TRBV29-1 and TRBJ2-1; D could derive from TRBD1 or TRBD2 (5 bases each). The CDR3 consists of 14 residues. Trimming took 6 bases from V and 3 from J, leaving 15 bases between them. Germline loops: CDR1 SQVTM, CDR2 ANQGSEA. DNA of the CDR3: TGCAGCGTCGAGGGTATCCAGGGCTACAATGAGCAGTTCTTC. Its translation is CSVEGIQGYNEQFF.

The chain has TRBV10-2 and TRBJ2-3, with D hard to call. Germline V gene data show CDR1 as WSHSY and CDR2 as SAAADI. The CDR3 totals 12 residues. V was clipped by 11 bases and J by 0 bases, with 9 bases between them. The CDR3 loop reads CASAVSTDTQYF. The CDR3 DNA follows: TGCGCCTCAGCAGTCAGCACAGATACGCAGTATTTT.

This clonotype showed up just a few times. The genes are TRBV28 and TRBJ2-3; a possible D gene is TRBD2 (6 bases). The germline gives CDR1 MDHEN, CDR2 SYDVKM. V was trimmed by 3 bases and J by 2 bases, leaving 12 bases between them. CDR3 length equals 15 residues. The CDR3 is CASSFLTRFTDTQYF. The CDR3 DNA follows: TGTGCCAGCAGTTTTTTGACTAGGTTCACAGATACGCAGTATTTT.

This chain joins TRBV6-4 and TRBJ2-1; possibly TRBD1 or TRBD2 for D (5 bases each). Germline loops: CDR1 MRHNA, CDR2 SNTAGT. The ends were cut back, 2 bases at V and 7 bases at J, with 9 bases in the middle. This CDR3 is built from 13 residues. The CDR3: CASSDRGGNEQFF. DNA for the CDR3: TGTGCCAGCAGTGACCGGGGCGGTAATGAGCAGTTCTTC.

This sequence joins TRBV29-1 and TRBJ2-1; a weak D match, TRBD1 (6 bases). Deletions cut 8 bases from V and 4 bases from J, with 18 bases between. The CDR3 extends over 14 amino acids. Germline loops: CDR1 SQVTM, CDR2 ANQGSEA. The CDR3 nucleotides read TGCAGCTACCAGGGTCAAGGGGGTTACAATGAGCAGTTCTTC. This translates into CSYQGQGGYNEQFF.